The 21 T cell receptor beta chains below all came from one sample that was sequenced in a study of graft-versus-host responses after intestinal transplantation. Their antigen targets remain unknown. Only in-frame clones appear in the TCRdb table, and some are missing; sequencing was by immunoSEQ multiplex PCR. Among about 71,000 clones listed, roughly 87% were seen once. This sample comprised unstimulated CD8+ T cells sorted from spleen or lymph node cells, obtained before intestinal transplant. The origin of the receptors is a human donor who received an intestinal transplant.

V gene TRBV20-1 combines with J gene TRBJ2-5; D not resolved. The end of the DNA aligns better with TRBJ2-7, so the J call may be wrong. CDR1 and CDR2 (germline): DFQATT, SNEGSKA (reference sequence). The CDR3 has 11 amino acids. The CDR3 is CSAGATYEQYF. CDR3 nucleotide sequence: TGCAGTGCTGGAGCCACCTACGAGCAGTACTTC.

This chain uses TRBV20-1 with TRBJ1-2; D gene unclear. This CDR3 is built from 9 residues. The V end was cut by 6 bases, the J end by 6 bases, with 5 bases between. In germline, CDR1 is DFQATT, CDR2 SNEGSKA (reference sequence). CDR3 protein: CSAGDGYTF. The CDR3 bases are TGCAGTGCCGGGGATGGCTACACCTTC.

The V gene is TRBV11-2, the J gene TRBJ1-1; 7 bases align to TRBD1. The CDR3 covers 14 residues. V lost 5 bases to trimming and J lost 2 bases; unmatched junction nucleotides: 5. Germline V gene sequence: CDR1 SGHAT, CDR2 FQNNGV. In DNA, the CDR3 is TGTGCCAGCAGCCCCGACAGGGCAAACACTGAAGCTTTCTTT. This sequence encodes CASSPDRANTEAFF.

The chain employs TRBV5-4 and TRBJ1-2; TRBD1 matches 7 bases. Germline values: CDR1 SGHNT, CDR2 YYREEE (reference sequence). The CDR3 is 16 amino acids. Trimming at V came to 0 bases and at J to 4 bases, leaving 9 bases not matched to a gene. The CDR3 loop reads CASSLASGTASYGYTF. CDR3 in DNA: TGTGCCAGCAGCTTGGCCTCCGGGACAGCAAGCTATGGCTACACCTTC.

The V and J genes are TRBV7-8 and TRBJ1-1; no firm D call. The CDR3 extends over 13 amino acids. Looked up from germline, CDR1 is SGHVS and CDR2 is FQNEAQ. Trimming removed 6 bases at V and 4 bases at J, with 12 bases between. The CDR3 coding sequence is TGTGCCAGCAGGCCCCTTTTCGGCACTGAAGCTTTCTTT. As protein: CASRPLFGTEAFF.

The chain couples TRBV14 to TRBJ1-4, with D perhaps matching TRBD1 (6 bases). Germline V gene lookup returns CDR1 SGHDN and CDR2 FVKESK. Trimming stripped 2 bases from V and 4 bases from J, with 14 bases between. This CDR3 comprises 16 residues. In DNA, the CDR3 is TGTGCCAGCAGCCAATCCCCCAGGGGCATTAATGAAAAACTGTTTTTT. This codes for CASSQSPRGINEKLFF.

The chain links TRBV2 to TRBJ1-3; D unclear. The V gene's germline CDR1 is SNHLY and CDR2 FYNNEI. This CDR3 has 14 amino acids. The V gene lost 0 bases and the J gene lost 0 bases, with 3 bases spanning the gap. The CDR3 loop is CASSEASSGNTIYF. Here the CDR3 DNA reads TGTGCCAGCAGTGAAGCCAGCTCTGGAAACACCATATATTTT.

A single count supports this clone. The rearrangement joins TRBV29-1 to TRBJ1-2, with TRBD1 matching 7 bases. Germline loops: CDR1 SQVTM, CDR2 ANQGSEA. The CDR3 is 14 residues long. Germline trimming cut 3 bases from V and 4 bases from J; bases unmatched to any gene: 8. Here the CDR3 DNA reads TGCAGCGTTGAGTGGACAGGACTCATCTATGGCTACACCTTC. Protein product: CSVEWTGLIYGYTF.

The gene calls are TRBV14 and TRBJ2-7; 9 nucleotides align to TRBD2. This CDR3 spans 15 amino acids. CDR1 and CDR2 from the germline V gene are SGHDN and FVKESK. V was pared by 3 bases and J by 4 bases, with 7 bases of the junction left unmatched. CDR3 DNA sequence: TGTGCCAGCAGCCATCTCCTAGCGGGGAGGTACGAGCAGTACTTC. Encoded protein: CASSHLLAGRYEQYF.

The chain recombines TRBV4-1 with TRBJ2-5; tentatively, D is TRBD2 (5 bases). There are 17 residues in the CDR3. Germline V gives CDR1 MGHRA, CDR2 YSYEKL. Trimming shortened V by 4 bases and J by 5 bases, and 23 bases separated the two germline ends. For the CDR3, the DNA is TGCGCCAGCAGCCCCCGTGAGGGATGGGCAACCGGGGAGACCCAGTACTTC. This sequence encodes CASSPREGWATGETQYF.

This chain joins TRBV5-6 and TRBJ2-7, with D possibly being TRBD1 (5 bases). Trimming took off 5 bases at V and 2 bases at J, with 23 bases between the two ends. This CDR3 has 17 amino acids. The germline CDR1 and CDR2 sequences are SGHDT and YYEEEE. The CDR3 bases are TGTGCCAGCAGTTCCTTTGAGAGGACAAGTTTTACCTACGAGCAGTACTTC. Protein: CASSSFERTSFTYEQYF.

The V gene is TRBV19, the J gene TRBJ1-1; a weak D match, TRBD1 (5 bases). Germline assignment: CDR1 LNHDA and CDR2 SQIVND (reference sequence). Trimming removed 6 bases from V and 4 bases from J, with 21 bases in between. This CDR3 has 16 amino acids. As DNA, the CDR3 is TGTGCCAGTAGACCGACGTCGGGGGTTGGGGTCACTGAAGCTTTCTTT. It is translated as CASRPTSGVGVTEAFF.

The chain recombines TRBV10-3 with TRBJ2-7, with 10 bases that match TRBD1. The V gene end was trimmed by 3 bases and the J gene end by 3 bases; junction bases not matched to a gene: 5. Germline CDR1 is ENHRY and CDR2 is SYGVKD. The CDR3 has 15 residues. DNA of the CDR3: TGTGCCATCAGTGAAGGAGGACAGGGGGTCTACGAGCAGTACTTC. It codes for CAISEGGQGVYEQYF.

The chain joins TRBV27 to TRBJ2-1; 7 nucleotides line up with TRBD2. This CDR3 contains 16 residues. CDR1 is MNHEY, CDR2 SMNVEV, per germline (reference sequence). Trimming at V came to 2 bases and at J to 7 bases, leaving 11 bases not matched to a gene. The CDR3 loop reads CASSLLGLAAGNEQFF. The CDR3 DNA reads as TGTGCCAGCAGTTTACTAGGGCTAGCGGCAGGGAATGAGCAGTTCTTC.

The V gene is TRBV6-5, the J gene TRBJ2-1; no definite D call. Trimming cost V 0 bases and J 4 bases, with 7 bases left between them. CDR3 length equals 14 residues. Looked up from germline, CDR1 is MNHEY and CDR2 is SVGAGI. This CDR3 reads CASSYSLAYNEQFF. CDR3 DNA: TGTGCCAGCAGTTACTCGTTGGCATACAATGAGCAGTTCTTC.

The chain uses TRBV6-6 and TRBJ2-7; D gene unclear. The CDR3 runs 11 residues. Per germline, CDR1 MNHNY and CDR2 SVGAGI (reference sequence). Deletions cut 5 bases from V and 3 bases from J, with 5 bases between. DNA of the CDR3: TGTGCCAGCAGTCCCTTCTACGAGCAGTACTTC. Its protein is CASSPFYEQYF.

This chain uses TRBV27 with TRBJ2-7, with D maybe TRBD1 (6 bases). V was cut by 10 bases and J by 6 bases, with 16 bases left in between. Germline V gene data show CDR1 as MNHEY and CDR2 as SMNVEV (reference sequence). This CDR3 is 12 amino acids long. The CDR3 spells CATSTGPGEQYF. The CDR3 DNA reads as TGTGCCACCTCAACAGGGCCAGGCGAGCAGTACTTC.

The chain links TRBV9 to TRBJ2-1; D perhaps matches TRBD2 (6 bases). Germline CDR1 reads SGDLS; CDR2 reads YYNGEE. Trimming pared 0 bases from V and 9 bases from J, leaving 16 bases between. This CDR3 is built from 15 residues. For the CDR3, the DNA is TGTGCCAGCAGCGTAGGTGGAGGGACCTCGGGTGAGCAGTTCTTC. Protein: CASSVGGGTSGEQFF.

CDR3 nucleotide sequence: TGTGCCAGCAGCTTATCTCCCGCTCGGGAGCCCCAGCATTTT. This translates into CASSLSPAREPQHF. The rearrangement joins TRBV7-8 to TRBJ1-5; the D is unclear. The V and J ends lost 2 bases and 8 bases respectively, with 13 bases between them. The CDR3 runs 14 residues. Germline V gives CDR1 SGHVS, CDR2 FQNEAQ.

The chain recombines TRBV10-2 with TRBJ2-1; no reliable D call. V gave up 8 bases and J gave up 5 bases, with 13 bases separating them. Germline loops: CDR1 WSHSY, CDR2 SAAADI. The CDR3 has 13 residues. The DNA for the CDR3 is TGCGCCAGCGACCAGGATCCGAACAATGAGCAGTTCTTC. Translating it yields CASDQDPNNEQFF.

This clone was detected only once. The CDR3 bases are TGCGCCAGCACGGGCGGGGATGAGCAGTTCTTC. As protein: CASTGGDEQFF. The chain links TRBV10-2 to TRBJ2-1; D is perhaps TRBD2 (6 bases). The CDR3 is 11 amino acids. In germline, CDR1 is WSHSY, CDR2 SAAADI. The V gene lost 7 bases and the J gene lost 8 bases, with 9 bases spanning the gap.